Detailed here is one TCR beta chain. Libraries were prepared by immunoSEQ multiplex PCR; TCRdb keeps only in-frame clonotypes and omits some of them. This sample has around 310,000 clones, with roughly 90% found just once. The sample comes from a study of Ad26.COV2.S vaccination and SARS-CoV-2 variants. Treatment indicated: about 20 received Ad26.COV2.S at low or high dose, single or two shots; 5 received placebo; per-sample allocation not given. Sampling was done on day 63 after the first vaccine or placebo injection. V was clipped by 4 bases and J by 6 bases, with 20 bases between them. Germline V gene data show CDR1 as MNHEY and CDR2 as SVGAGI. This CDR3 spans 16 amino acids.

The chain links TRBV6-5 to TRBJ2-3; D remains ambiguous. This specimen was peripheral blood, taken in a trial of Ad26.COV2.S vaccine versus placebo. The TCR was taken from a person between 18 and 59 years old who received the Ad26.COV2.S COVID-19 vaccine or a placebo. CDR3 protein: CASSSTRHELEDTQYF. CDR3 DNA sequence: TGTGCCAGCAGTTCGACCCGGCATGAACTTGAGGATACGCAGTATTTT.